A single TCR beta chain is shown here with its context. Its cognate antigen has yet to be identified. The cysteine opens and the phenylalanine closes a CDR3 of 13 amino acids. Only the protein is on record. CDR1 and CDR2, per the germline V gene, are MDHEN and SYDVKM. The library came from 5' RACE. Each TCR library was prepared from about 4,000 ng of total RNA. For each sample, cDNA was synthesized in eight separate reactions using SMARTScribe reverse transcriptase. During cDNA synthesis, unique molecular identifiers containing a 6-nucleotide sample barcode were introduced by template switching. Two nested PCRs of roughly 16 and 10 cycles amplified the TCRalpha and TCRbeta cDNA, and bead purification followed each PCR. Before amplification, the cDNA was both treated with uracil DNA-glycosylase and purified with the QIAquick PCR purification kit. In the second PCR, Illumina TruSeq-compatible adapters and sample-specific barcodes were added. TapeStation and Qubit were used to check library quality and concentration, and around 5.2 ng of each library went into the pool. Pooled libraries were sequenced on an Illumina HiSeq2500 single-index Rapid Run with 2 x 100 bp reads and custom sequencing primers. The authors processed their data as follows. PCR and sequencing errors were corrected by UMI-based consensus assembly using MiGEC version 1.2.6. MiXCR version 2.1.1 handled V(D)J alignment, clonotype assembly and CDR3 extraction. Gene usage, clonotype sharing and MAIT/NKT TCR abundance were normalised by analysing the top 1000, 10 000 and 20 000 clonotypes per sample. Diversity was computed as the inverse Simpson index with the vegan R package after downsampling to 27 000 UMIs. Paired Mann-Whitney U tests were applied to discordant twin pairs, with Benjamini-Hochberg correction for multiple testing. With the reads reprocessed by TCRdb, a single entry stands for each CDR3 protein sequence and no DNA is reported. Clone size and V and J calls follow TCRdb, not the original study. This sample's clone table shows around 410,000 distinct CDR3 sequences. The biggest ten clones account for around 2.3% of the sample.

This sample is drawn from a study of monozygotic twins with inflammatory bowel disease (dated by TCRdb to between 2019 and 2020). The study in broad terms: The full study comprised 28 monozygotic twin pairs: nine German pairs (four IBD-concordant, five IBD-discordant) and 19 IBD-discordant Danish pairs. The search for disease-associated traits relied mainly on comparing, within discordant pairs, IBD patients with their genetically identical healthy co-twins. Each individual had, on average, about 151 000 unique TCRalpha sequences and 181 000 unique TCRbeta sequences available for analysis. General conclusions and limits of the study: The analysis was unable to tell apart different T cell subtypes. The results gave no support for a single strong signal or clonotype linked to IBD. Repertoire similarity did not differ between concordant and discordant twins, which could be due to limited statistical power. Background noise and inter-individual variability may have been introduced into the repertoires by the differing immunosuppressive treatments among patients. IBD patients shared fewer clonotypes with other individuals than healthy twins did, most markedly in patients showing signs of disease activity. IBD patients had lower TCRbeta repertoire diversity, measured by the inverse Simpson index, than their healthy co-twins.

From each donor, an approximately 2.3 ml peripheral blood sample was drawn into PAXgene tubes and stored at -80 degrees C. Without T cell sorting, total RNA was isolated from whole blood using the PAXgene blood miRNA kit on an automated QIAcube. Peripheral blood from monozygotic twin pairs, either concordant or discordant for inflammatory bowel disease, underwent deep TCRalpha and TCRbeta repertoire profiling that used unique molecular barcoding. Smoking habits were recorded for all twin pairs, and individuals were classified as current, former or never smokers. Recombination connected TRBV28 to TRBJ2-1. The sequence came from a human donor with ulcerative colitis or Crohn's disease, or a healthy co-twin of an affected twin (not recorded which). The specimen was blood. The CDR3 corresponds to CASSLISANEQFF.